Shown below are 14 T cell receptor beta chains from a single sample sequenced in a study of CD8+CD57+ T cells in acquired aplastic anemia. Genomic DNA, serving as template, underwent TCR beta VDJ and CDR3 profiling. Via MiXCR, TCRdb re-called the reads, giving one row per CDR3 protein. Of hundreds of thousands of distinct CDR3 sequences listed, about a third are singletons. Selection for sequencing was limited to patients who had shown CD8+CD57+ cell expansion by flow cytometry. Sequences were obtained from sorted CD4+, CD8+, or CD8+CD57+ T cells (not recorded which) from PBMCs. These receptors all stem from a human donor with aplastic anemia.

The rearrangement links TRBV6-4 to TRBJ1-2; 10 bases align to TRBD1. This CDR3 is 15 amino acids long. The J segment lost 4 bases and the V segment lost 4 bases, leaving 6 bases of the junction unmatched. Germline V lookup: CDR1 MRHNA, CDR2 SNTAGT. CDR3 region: CASSAGTGDSYGYTF. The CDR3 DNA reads TGTGCCAGCAGTGCTGGGACAGGGGATTCCTATGGCTACACCTTC.

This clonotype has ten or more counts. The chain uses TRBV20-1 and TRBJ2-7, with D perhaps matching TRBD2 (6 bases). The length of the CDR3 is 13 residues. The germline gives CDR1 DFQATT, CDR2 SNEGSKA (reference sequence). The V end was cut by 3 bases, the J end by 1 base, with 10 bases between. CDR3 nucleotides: TGCAGTGCTAGTTTCGGGGGATCCTACGAGCAGTACTTC. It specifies CSASFGGSYEQYF.

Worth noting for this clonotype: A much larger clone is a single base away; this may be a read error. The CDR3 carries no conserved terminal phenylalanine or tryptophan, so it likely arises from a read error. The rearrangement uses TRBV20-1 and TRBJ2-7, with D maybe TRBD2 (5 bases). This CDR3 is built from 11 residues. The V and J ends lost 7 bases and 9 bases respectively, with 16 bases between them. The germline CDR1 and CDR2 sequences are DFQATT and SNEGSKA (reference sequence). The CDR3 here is CSDRGPAGQYL. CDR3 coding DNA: TGCAGTGACAGAGGCCCGGCGGGGCAGTACCTC.

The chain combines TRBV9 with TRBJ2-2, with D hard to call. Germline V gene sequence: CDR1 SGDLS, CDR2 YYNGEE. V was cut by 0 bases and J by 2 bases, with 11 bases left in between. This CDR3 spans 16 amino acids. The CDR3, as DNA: TGTGCCAGCAGCGTAGCCTCCCAGATAAACACCGGGGAGCTGTTTTTT. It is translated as CASSVASQINTGELFF.

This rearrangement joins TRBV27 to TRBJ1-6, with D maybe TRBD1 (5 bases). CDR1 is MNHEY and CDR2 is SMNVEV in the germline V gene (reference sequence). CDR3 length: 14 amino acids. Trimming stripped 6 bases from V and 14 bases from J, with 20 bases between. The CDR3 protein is CASRLMGVDMALHF. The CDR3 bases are TGTGCCAGCAGGTTAATGGGGGTTGATATGGCCCTCCACTTT.

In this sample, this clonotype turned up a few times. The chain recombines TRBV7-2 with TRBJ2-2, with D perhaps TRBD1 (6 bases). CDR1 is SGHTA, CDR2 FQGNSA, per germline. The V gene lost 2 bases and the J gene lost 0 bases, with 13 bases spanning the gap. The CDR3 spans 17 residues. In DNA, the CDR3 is TGTGCCAGCAGCTTATTTGGGGGACAAGCGAACACCGGGGAGCTGTTTTTT. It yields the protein CASSLFGGQANTGELFF.

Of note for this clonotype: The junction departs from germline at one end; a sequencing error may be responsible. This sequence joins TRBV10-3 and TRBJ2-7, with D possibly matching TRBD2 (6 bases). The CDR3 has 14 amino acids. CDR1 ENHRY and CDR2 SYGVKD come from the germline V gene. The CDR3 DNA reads TGTGTCATCAGTGAACCCGGGGGAGACAACGAGCAGTACTTC. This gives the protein CVISEPGGDNEQYF.

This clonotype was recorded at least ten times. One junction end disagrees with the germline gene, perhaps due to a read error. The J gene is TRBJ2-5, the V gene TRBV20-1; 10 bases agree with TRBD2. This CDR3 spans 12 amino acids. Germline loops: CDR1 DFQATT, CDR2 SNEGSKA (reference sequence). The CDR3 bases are TGTAATGGACTAGCGGATCAAGAGACCCAGTACTTC. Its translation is CNGLADQETQYF.

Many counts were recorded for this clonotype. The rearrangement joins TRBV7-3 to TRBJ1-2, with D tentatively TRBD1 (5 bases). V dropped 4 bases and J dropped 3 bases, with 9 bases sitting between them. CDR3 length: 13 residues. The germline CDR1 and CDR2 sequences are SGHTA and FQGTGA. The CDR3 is CASSSPTDYGYTF. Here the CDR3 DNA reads TGTGCCAGCAGCTCCCCGACAGACTATGGCTACACCTTC.

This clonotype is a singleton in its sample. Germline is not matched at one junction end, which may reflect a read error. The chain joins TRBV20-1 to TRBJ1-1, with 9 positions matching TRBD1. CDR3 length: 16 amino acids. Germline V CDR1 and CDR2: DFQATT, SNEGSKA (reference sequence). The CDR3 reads CNARNRDRVRNTEAFF. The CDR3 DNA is TGCAATGCTAGAAATCGGGACAGGGTTCGGAACACTGAAGCTTTCTTT.

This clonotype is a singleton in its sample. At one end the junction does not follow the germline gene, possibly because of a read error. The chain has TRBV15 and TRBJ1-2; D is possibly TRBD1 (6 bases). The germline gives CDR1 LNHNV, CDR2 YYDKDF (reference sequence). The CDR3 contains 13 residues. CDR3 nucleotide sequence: TGTGCCACCAGCAGGGGGGGGCGTGGAGGCTACGCCTTC. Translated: CATSRGGRGGYAF.

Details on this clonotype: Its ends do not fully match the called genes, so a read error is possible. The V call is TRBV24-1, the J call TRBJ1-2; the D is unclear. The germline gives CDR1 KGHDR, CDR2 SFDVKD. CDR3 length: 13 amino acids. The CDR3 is CASSFFPLEGYTF. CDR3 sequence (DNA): TGTGCCAGCAGTTTTTTCCCCTTGGAGGGCTACACCTTC.

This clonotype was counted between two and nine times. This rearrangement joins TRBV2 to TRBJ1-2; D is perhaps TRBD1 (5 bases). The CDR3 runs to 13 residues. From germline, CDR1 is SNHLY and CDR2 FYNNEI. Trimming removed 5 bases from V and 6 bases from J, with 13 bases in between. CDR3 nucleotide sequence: TGTGCCAGCAGTTACGTCAGGGAGAATGGCTACACCTTC. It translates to CASSYVRENGYTF.

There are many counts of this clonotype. The CDR3 DNA sequence: TGTGCCAGCAGCTTACAGGACACAGATACGCAGTATTTT. It codes for CASSLQDTDTQYF. V is TRBV7-8 and J is TRBJ2-3; D is ambiguous. From germline, CDR1 is SGHVS and CDR2 FQNEAQ. This CDR3 contains 13 residues. Trimming removed 2 bases from V and 2 bases from J, with 5 bases in between.